These 10 T cell receptor beta chains were sequenced from one sample in a study of sequential checkpoint blockade in melanoma. TCRdb's table, derived via immunoSEQ multiplex PCR, lists solely in-frame clones and lacks some. The sample records about 15,000 clones, 70% being singletons. Treatment in this sample: randomized to nivolumab then ipilimumab (arm A) or the reverse (arm B). Source: CD8+ T cells sorted from blood (inferred from file names), taken from a patient given nivolumab and ipilimumab in sequence. The origin of the receptors is a human donor with melanoma.

This clone was detected only a few times. V usage is TRBV13 and J usage is TRBJ1-5; possibly TRBD1 for D (6 bases). The germline V gene encodes CDR1 PRHDT and CDR2 FYEKMQ (reference sequence). Trimming left V 5 bases short and J 3 bases short, with 14 bases between. CDR3 length: 15 residues. The DNA for the CDR3 is TGTGCCAGCAGCCTCCGGACAGAGAACAATCAGCCCCAGCATTTT. This codes for CASSLRTENNQPQHF.

This chain uses TRBV27 with TRBJ2-7; TRBD2 is a possible D gene (6 bases). The V and J ends lost 6 bases and 4 bases respectively, with 16 bases between them. CDR1 MNHEY and CDR2 SMNVEV come from the germline V gene (reference sequence). CDR3 length: 14 amino acids. Here the CDR3 reads CASRPGELWYEQYF. In DNA, the CDR3 is TGTGCCAGCAGACCGGGAGAGCTATGGTACGAGCAGTACTTC.

This chain connects TRBV7-2 to TRBJ2-3, with D unresolved. Trimming took off 2 bases at V and 2 bases at J, with 11 bases between the two ends. This CDR3 is built from 15 residues. Germline loops: CDR1 SGHTA, CDR2 FQGNSA. CDR3 protein: CASSLRWRSTDTQYF. CDR3 bases: TGTGCCAGCAGCTTACGCTGGCGGTCCACAGATACGCAGTATTTT.

V is TRBV7-9 and J is TRBJ2-1; 11 bases are a match to TRBD2. The V segment lost 4 bases and the J segment 6 bases; nucleotides outside the gene matches: 5. Germline CDR1 SEHNR, CDR2 FQNEAQ (reference sequence). The CDR3 has 15 residues. As DNA, the CDR3 is TGTGCCAGCAGCTCCACTAGCGGGAGTTTCAATGAGCAGTTCTTC. This codes for CASSSTSGSFNEQFF.

J is TRBJ1-2 and V is TRBV7-9; possible D gene TRBD1, 6 bases. Trimming removed 2 bases from V and 7 bases from J, with 14 bases in between. CDR1 and CDR2 (germline): SEHNR, FQNEAQ (reference sequence). CDR3 size: 14 residues. In DNA, the CDR3 is TGTGCCAGCAGCTTAAGCAGGGGAAAGGCTGGCTACACCTTC. Amino acid sequence: CASSLSRGKAGYTF.

This clone came up once. The chain uses TRBV7-6 and TRBJ2-2; 8 nucleotides line up with TRBD1. The CDR3 consists of 15 residues. The germline V gene has CDR1 SGHVS and CDR2 FNYEAQ. V dropped 6 bases and J dropped 2; count of bases not matched to a gene: 5. CDR3 sequence (DNA): TGTGCCAGCAGTTATGGACAGGGTAACACCGGGGAGCTGTTTTTT. Amino acid sequence: CASSYGQGNTGELFF.

The genes are TRBV5-1 and TRBJ1-2; no clear D. The CDR3 is 14 residues long. Looked up from germline, CDR1 is SGHRS and CDR2 is YFSETQ. Trimming took 0 bases from V and 6 from J, leaving 12 bases between them. The CDR3 region has the DNA TGCGCCAGCAGCTTGGCCTTGGCAGCGGATGGCTACACCTTC. As protein: CASSLALAADGYTF.

About this clone: An end of the junction does not agree with germline; a read error may underlie this. This same CDR3 is encoded by further DNA sequences in the sample. CDR3 amino acids: CASSQDRGTGGYEQYF. The DNA for the CDR3 is TGTGCCAGCAGCCAAGATCGGGGGACAGGGGGCTACGAGCAGTACTTC. The chain couples TRBV4-1 to TRBJ2-7; 11 bases agree with TRBD1. Germline loops: CDR1 MGHRA, CDR2 YSYEKL. This CDR3 comprises 16 residues.

The J gene is TRBJ1-2, the V gene TRBV27; tentative D call: TRBD1 (6 bases). Trimming took 2 bases from V and 4 from J, leaving 11 bases between them. Germline V gives CDR1 MNHEY, CDR2 SMNVEV (reference sequence). The CDR3 covers 14 residues. The CDR3 DNA reads TGTGCCAGCAGTTTACGCCCAGGGGCCTATGGCTACACCTTC. It yields the protein CASSLRPGAYGYTF.

This clone is termed medium-sized. CDR3 nucleotide sequence: TGCGCCAGCAGCCAAGATAGGGGCCAGACTGGGGAGCTGTTTTTT. Translation gives CASSQDRGQTGELFF. This sequence joins TRBV4-3 and TRBJ2-2; a possible D gene is TRBD1 (5 bases). Germline V lookup: CDR1 LGHNA, CDR2 YSLEER. The length of the CDR3 is 15 residues. V was clipped by 0 bases and J by 8 bases, with 13 bases between them.